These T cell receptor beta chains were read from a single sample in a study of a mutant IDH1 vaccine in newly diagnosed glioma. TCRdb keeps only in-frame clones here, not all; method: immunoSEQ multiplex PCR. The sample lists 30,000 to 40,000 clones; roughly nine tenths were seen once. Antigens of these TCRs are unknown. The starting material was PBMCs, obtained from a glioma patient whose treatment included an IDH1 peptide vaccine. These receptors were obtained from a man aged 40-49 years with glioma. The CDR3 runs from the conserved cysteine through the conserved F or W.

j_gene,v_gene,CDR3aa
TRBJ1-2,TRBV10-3,CAISETLTGGYGYTF
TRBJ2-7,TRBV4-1,CASSQLQGATYEQYF
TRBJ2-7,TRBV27,CASKQRQGPSEQYF
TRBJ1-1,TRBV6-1,CASSAGDGTINTEAFF
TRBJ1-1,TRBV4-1,CASSLALTTNTEAFF
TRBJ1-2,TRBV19,CASSFRDSRHTF
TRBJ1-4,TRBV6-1,CASSVRGGTNEKLFF
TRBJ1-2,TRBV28,CASRPAGERGYTF
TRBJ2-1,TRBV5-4,CASSLRGTLFF
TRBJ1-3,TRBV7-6,CASSLLGQSSGNTIYF
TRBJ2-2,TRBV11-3,CASSLVGNTGELFF
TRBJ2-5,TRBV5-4,CASSPRLGKETQYF
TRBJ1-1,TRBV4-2,CASSPTDRDGTEAFF
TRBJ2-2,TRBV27,CASSLLGFANTGELFF
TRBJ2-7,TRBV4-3,CASSQVLSTSGSYEQYF
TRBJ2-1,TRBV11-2,CASSLVAGGPNEQFF
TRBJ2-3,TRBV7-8,CASSPWATDTQYF
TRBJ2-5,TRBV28,CASSRGDRVRETQYF
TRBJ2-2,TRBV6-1,CASRSGGATGELFF
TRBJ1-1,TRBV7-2,CASGLQGGDRTEAFF
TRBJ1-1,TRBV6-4,CASFPSTGGNAEAFF
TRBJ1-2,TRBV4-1,CASSSRDWTNYGYTF
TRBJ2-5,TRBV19,CASSIDRAAQETQYF
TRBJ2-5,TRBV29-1,CSAGETQYF
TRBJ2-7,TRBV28,CASSLPPRAFMTYEQYF
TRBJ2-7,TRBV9,CASSDTGGPYEQYF
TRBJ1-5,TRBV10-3,CAISAGQTNNQPQHF
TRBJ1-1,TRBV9,CASSPRARNTEAFF
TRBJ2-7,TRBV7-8,CASSPRALAASYEQYF
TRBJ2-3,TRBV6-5,CASSRRSGQSDTQYF
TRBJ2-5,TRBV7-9,CASSLMVGEQETQYF
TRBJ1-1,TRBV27,CGGTEAFF
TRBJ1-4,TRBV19,CASSTHPGANEKLFF
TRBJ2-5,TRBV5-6,CASSLEQGIQETQYF
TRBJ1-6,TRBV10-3,CAISETGGTGYSPLHF
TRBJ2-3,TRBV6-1,CASSSPDRYTDTQYF
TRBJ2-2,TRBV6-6,CASGNWGSTAGELFF
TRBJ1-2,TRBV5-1,CASSWSSGTGGGSGYTF
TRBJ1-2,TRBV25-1,CASSARGQGTYGYTF
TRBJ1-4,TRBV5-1,CASSLGQGEEKLFF
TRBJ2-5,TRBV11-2,CASSWAGETQYF
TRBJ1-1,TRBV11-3,CASSPFRYTEAFF
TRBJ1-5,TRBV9,CASSDGTGVASNQPQHF
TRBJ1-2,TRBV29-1,CSVERIPSDGYTF
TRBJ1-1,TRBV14,CASSPKQLTSNTEAFF
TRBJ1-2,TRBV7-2,CASSDSHQGRYGYTF
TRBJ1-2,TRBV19,CASRPQVDSQGYTF
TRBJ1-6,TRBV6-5,CASRALGQLVTGLHF
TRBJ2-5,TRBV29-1,CSVEDQLVETQYF
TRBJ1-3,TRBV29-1,CSVEGPGGSTSGNTIYF
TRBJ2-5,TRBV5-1,CASSLGTSRWYQETQYF
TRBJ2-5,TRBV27,CASSFKTLGETQYF
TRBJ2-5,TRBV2,CASSETGGQETQYF
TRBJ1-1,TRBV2,CASSNARENTEAFF
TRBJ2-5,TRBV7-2,CASSLGGRSKETQYF